This record covers a single T cell receptor (beta chain). This sample was taken from a study of blood T cell repertoires in COVID-19. Data came from immunoSEQ multiplex PCR; TCRdb stores just in-frame clones and leaves some out. The repertoire holds 250,000 to 300,000 clones, with about nine tenths as singletons. The V and J ends lost 4 bases and 0 bases respectively, with 16 bases between them. Germline CDR1 and CDR2: GTSNPN and SVGIG (reference sequence). This CDR3 has 17 amino acids. The TCR originated in a woman aged 55-70 years who had recovered from COVID-19. This chain joins TRBV30 and TRBJ2-6; D is uncertain. Source material: PBMCs or T cells enriched from blood (not recorded which). CDR3 in DNA: TGTGCCTGGACTCCCGACACGTTCTACTCTGGGGCCAACGTCCTGACTTTC. Translation gives CAWTPDTFYSGANVLTF.